This T cell receptor beta chain was captured in a study of shared clonotypes between healthy human individuals. Germline V gives CDR1 MNHEY, CDR2 SVGAGI. The CDR3 extends over 15 amino acids. Trimming left V 5 bases short and J 3 bases short, with 15 bases between. TCRdb's table, derived via immunoSEQ multiplex PCR, lists solely in-frame clones and lacks some. The table has about 2.1 million clones, 85% to 95% seen once. CD45RO-negative CD8 cells positively selected for CCR7 made up the naive population, which excluded terminally differentiated effector memory CD45RA+ cells. Sequencing was performed on naive CD8+ T cells from PBMCs. The chain recombines TRBV6-5 with TRBJ2-3, with D possibly matching TRBD1 (7 bases). This TCR was sampled from a young man in good health. Some clones in this sample may be carry-over from other donors' samples. The CDR3 region has the DNA TGTGCCAGCAGTCGGGGGACAGTAGAAACAGATACGCAGTATTTT. Translation: CASSRGTVETDTQYF.